The rows below give T cell receptor beta chains drawn from one sample of a study of cytomegalovirus exposure and HLA in healthy donors. Profiled with immunoSEQ multiplex PCR; TCRdb holds only in-frame clones, not every one. The data show 75,000 to 90,000 clones, 60% to 80% seen once. Source material: PBMCs. All receptors derive from a man aged 50 to 60 in good health and CMV-seronegative. The CDR3 runs from the conserved cysteine through the conserved F or W. D genes are given only for firm matches. Some rows have no size entry. The others give once, few or many, or a class for an expanded clone.

V gene	D gene	J gene	clone size	CDR3 protein	CDR3 DNA
TRBV19	TRBD1	TRBJ1-2	.	CASGDRDSYGYTF	TGTGCCAGTGGGGACAGGGATTCCTATGGCTACACCTTC
TRBV7-8	TRBD1	TRBJ2-1	.	CASSFRQGVGNEQFF	TGTGCCAGCAGCTTCAGACAGGGGGTCGGTAATGAGCAGTTCTTC
TRBV7-8	.	TRBJ1-1	.	CASSLVLDSKAFF	TGTGCCAGCAGCTTAGTTTTAGACAGCAAAGCTTTCTTT
TRBV6-4	TRBD1	TRBJ2-3	.	CASRARDRSTDTQYF	TGTGCCAGCAGAGCCAGGGACAGGTCCACAGATACGCAGTATTTT
TRBV11-2	.	TRBJ2-2	few	CASSPMTGQNTGELFF	TGTGCCAGCAGCCCAATGACAGGCCAGAACACCGGGGAGCTGTTTTTT
TRBV19	.	TRBJ2-7	few	CASSSRVTRSYEQYF	TGTGCCAGTAGTAGCAGGGTTACTCGGTCCTACGAGCAGTACTTC
TRBV7-2	.	TRBJ1-2	.	CASSPQGSHGYTF	TGTGCCAGCAGCCCACAGGGCTCCCATGGCTACACCTTC
TRBV5-8	.	TRBJ2-3	.	CASSLTKGLSTDTQYF	TGTGCCAGCAGCTTGACCAAGGGACTGAGCACAGATACGCAGTATTTT
TRBV5-1	.	TRBJ2-2	.	CASSAQGSSTGELFF	TGCGCCAGCAGCGCCCAGGGGTCTTCCACCGGGGAGCTGTTTTTT
TRBV18	.	TRBJ2-7	.	CASSPRQGGYEQYF	TGTGCCAGCTCACCACGGCAGGGTGGCTACGAGCAGTACTTC
TRBV14	TRBD1	TRBJ2-3	.	CASSLGQGAHTQYF	TGTGCCAGCAGCCTAGGACAGGGGGCCCATACGCAGTATTTT
TRBV6-5	.	TRBJ2-7	.	CASSYGGGGGYEQYF	TGTGCCAGCAGTTACGGAGGGGGAGGGGGATACGAGCAGTACTTC
TRBV5-6	.	TRBJ1-1	medium-sized	CASSFAGLRTEAFF	TGTGCCAGCAGCTTTGCTGGGTTGCGGACTGAAGCTTTCTTT
TRBV5-8	.	TRBJ2-3	few	CASSLGQGITDTQYF	TGTGCCAGCAGCTTGGGGCAGGGAATCACAGATACGCAGTATTTT
TRBV4-3	.	TRBJ2-1	.	CASSQAGINEQFF	TGCGCCAGCAGCCAGGCAGGGATCAATGAGCAGTTCTTC
TRBV4-2	.	TRBJ2-7	few	CASSQDQGSPGEQYF	TGTGCCAGCAGCCAAGATCAGGGGTCCCCTGGCGAGCAGTACTTC
TRBV7-7	.	TRBJ2-7	.	CASSATARSYEQYF	TGTGCTAGCAGCGCGACAGCCAGGTCCTACGAGCAGTACTTC
TRBV7-9	.	TRBJ2-1	.	CASTRRAVPYNEQFF	TGTGCCAGCACCCGAAGAGCGGTTCCCTACAATGAGCAGTTCTTC
TRBV6-6	.	TRBJ1-1	.	CASSGGGRAGTEAFF	TGTGCCAGCAGTGGGGGCGGCAGGGCGGGCACTGAAGCTTTCTTT
TRBV11-2	.	TRBJ2-7	.	CASGTSTGSGYEQYF	TGTGCCAGCGGGACCTCGACAGGATCGGGATACGAGCAGTACTTC
TRBV4-1	TRBD1	TRBJ2-3	once	CASSQGGPGGSAGDTQYF	TGCGCCAGCAGCCAAGGTGGGCCAGGGGGTTCCGCGGGAGATACGCAGTATTTT
TRBV6-5	TRBD1	TRBJ2-5	.	CASSADRGEETQYF	TGTGCCAGCAGTGCCGACAGGGGGGAAGAGACCCAGTACTTC
TRBV7-9	.	TRBJ1-4	.	CASSLGLAEKLFF	TGTGCCAGCAGCTTAGGTTTGGCAGAAAAACTGTTTTTT
TRBV11-2	TRBD1	TRBJ1-4	.	CASSLVDRGNEKLFF	TGTGCCAGCAGCTTAGTGGACAGGGGTAATGAAAAACTGTTTTTT
TRBV2	.	TRBJ2-7	.	CASSEALRQVEYF	TGTGCCAGCAGTGAAGCGCTCCGACAGGTCGAGTACTTC
TRBV5-6	TRBD2	TRBJ2-3	few	CASSLVAGGNTQYF	TGTGCCAGCAGCTTGGTAGCGGGGGGGAATACGCAGTATTTT
TRBV5-4	.	TRBJ1-2	.	CASSLEPNGGYTF	TGTGCCAGCAGCTTGGAGCCGAACGGGGGCTACACCTTC
TRBV10-2	.	TRBJ1-2	.	CASSEFFNRAFNYGYTF	TGCGCCAGCAGTGAGTTTTTCAACAGGGCCTTTAACTATGGCTACACCTTC
TRBV2	TRBD1	TRBJ1-1	.	CASSERQGTEAFF	TGTGCCAGCAGTGAACGACAGGGAACTGAAGCTTTCTTT
TRBV11-3	TRBD2	TRBJ2-5	.	CASSLGPPAGGGETQYF	TGTGCCAGCAGCTTAGGGCCCCCAGCGGGGGGCGGAGAGACCCAGTACTTC
TRBV7-2	.	TRBJ2-3	.	CASLGHERYTQYF	TGTGCCAGCCTCGGTCACGAGCGGTATACGCAGTATTTT
TRBV4-1	.	TRBJ2-7	few	CASSQWGQGPYEQYF	TGCGCCAGCAGCCAATGGGGGCAGGGACCCTACGAGCAGTACTTC
TRBV10-1	.	TRBJ1-5	.	CASHRFNQPQHF	TGCGCCAGCCACAGGTTCAATCAGCCCCAGCATTTT
TRBV7-3	TRBD2	TRBJ2-7	.	CASSQLAGGIYEQYF	TGTGCCAGCAGCCAACTAGCGGGGGGGATCTACGAGCAGTACTTC
TRBV29-1	TRBD1	TRBJ1-2	.	CSVEPPGQYGYTF	TGCAGCGTTGAACCACCGGGACAGTATGGCTACACCTTC
TRBV4-3	.	TRBJ1-2	few	CASSQGVRQAAGYTF	TGCGCCAGCAGCCAAGGGGTCCGACAGGCAGCTGGCTACACCTTC
TRBV7-2	.	TRBJ2-7	.	CASSLRNEQYF	TGTGCCAGCAGCTTGCGCAACGAGCAGTACTTC
TRBV21-1	.	TRBJ2-2	.	CASSKGAGNTGELFF	TGTGCCAGCAGCAAAGGGGCAGGGAACACCGGGGAGCTGTTTTTT
TRBV9	.	TRBJ2-5	.	CASSVNPREETQYF	TGTGCCAGCAGCGTAAATCCCAGGGAAGAGACCCAGTACTTC
TRBV10-3	.	TRBJ1-4	.	CATRRGGGATNEKLFF	TGTGCCACTCGACGGGGGGGCGGTGCAACTAATGAAAAACTGTTTTTT
TRBV9	TRBD1	TRBJ2-3	.	CASSGPGQGVNTQYF	TGTGCCAGCAGCGGACCGGGACAGGGGGTAAATACGCAGTATTTT
TRBV5-1	.	TRBJ2-7	.	CASSLDGQPYEQYF	TGCGCCAGCAGCTTGGACGGACAGCCCTACGAGCAGTACTTC
TRBV7-8	.	TRBJ1-3	.	CASSRGTYTGNTIYF	TGTGCCAGCAGCCGCGGGACCTACACTGGAAACACCATATATTTT
TRBV19	TRBD1	TRBJ1-4	.	CASAPGQNNEKLFF	TGTGCCAGTGCTCCGGGACAGAATAATGAAAAACTGTTTTTT
TRBV2	.	TRBJ1-3	.	CASTLDVDSVSGNTIYF	TGTGCCAGCACCCTCGACGTAGACAGCGTCTCTGGAAACACCATATATTTT
TRBV5-1	.	TRBJ2-7	.	CASSPEPGWQEQYF	TGCGCCAGCAGTCCCGAGCCGGGTTGGCAAGAGCAGTACTTC
TRBV10-3	.	TRBJ2-7	.	CAISHTTGEQYF	TGTGCCATCAGTCACACGACGGGGGAGCAGTACTTC